Each of the 25 T cell receptor beta chains below was sequenced from the same sample in a study of persistence of HIV-infected CD4 T cells. Their recognized antigens are unknown. This was the immunoSEQ version 4 assay in survey mode. The table came from immunoSEQ multiplex PCR; TCRdb's copy has only in-frame clones and leaves some out. The repertoire includes over 30,000 clones, approximately 78% of them detected once, and approximately 1% sits in the top ten. Cells were stimulated with overlapping HIV-1 Gag 15-mer peptides. Sorted nonresponding memory CD4+ T cells were CD40L-negative, CD69-negative, CD45RO-high. The sequences come from cultured CD4+ T cells from PBMCs, collected from a patient who received antiretroviral therapy. The receptors were gathered from an adult with HIV. The donor label of this sample is uncertain.

The V gene is TRBV7-2, the J gene TRBJ2-1; TRBD1 is a possible D gene (5 bases). Germline loops: CDR1 SGHTA, CDR2 FQGNSA. V dropped 4 bases and J dropped 6 bases, with 10 bases sitting between them. The CDR3 is 13 amino acids. The CDR3 nucleotides read TGTGCCAGCAGCTCTACAGGTCGCAATGAGCAGTTCTTC. It specifies CASSSTGRNEQFF.

The V gene is TRBV5-1, the J gene TRBJ1-5, with 10 positions matching TRBD1. This CDR3 has 14 residues. Germline CDR1 and CDR2: SGHRS and YFSETQ. V shed 6 bases and J 7 bases; nucleotides not matched to a gene: 7. CDR3 coding DNA: TGCGCCAGCAAGTCAGGGACAGGGGACCAGCCCCAGCATTTT. Translating gives CASKSGTGDQPQHF.

The chain couples TRBV9 to TRBJ1-1; possibly TRBD1 for D (6 bases). V lost 2 bases, J lost 1 base, and 12 bases lay in between. CDR1 is SGDLS, CDR2 YYNGEE, per germline. This CDR3 region has 15 residues. Here the CDR3 reads CASSVTGFSNTEAFF. CDR3 sequence (DNA): TGTGCCAGCAGCGTCACAGGGTTCTCGAACACTGAAGCTTTCTTT.

The V and J genes are TRBV19 and TRBJ1-2, with D uncertain. V lost 7 bases and J 2 bases, leaving 11 bases between the germline ends. Germline CDR1 LNHDA, CDR2 SQIVND (reference sequence). The CDR3 contains 13 residues. The CDR3 nucleotides read TGTGCCAGTAATCTCGCCGGGAACTATGGCTACACCTTC. Its protein is CASNLAGNYGYTF.

The sample holds a few counts of this clone. V usage is TRBV24-1 and J usage is TRBJ2-1; 10 positions agree with TRBD1. CDR3 length equals 16 residues. Germline values: CDR1 KGHDR, CDR2 SFDVKD. V lost 4 bases to trimming and J lost 7 bases; unmatched junction nucleotides: 9. The CDR3 region has the DNA TGTGCCACCAGTGACTCCGGGACAGGGGATTGGAATGAGCAGTTCTTC. Amino acids: CATSDSGTGDWNEQFF.

The V gene is TRBV2, the J gene TRBJ2-2; possibly TRBD1 for D (6 bases). Deletions cut 6 bases from V and 5 bases from J, with 16 bases between. Germline-derived CDR1 and CDR2 are SNHLY and FYNNEI. There are 15 residues in the CDR3. The CDR3 protein is CASRYLRQGTGELFF. The CDR3 nucleotides read TGTGCCAGCAGGTACCTCCGGCAGGGGACCGGGGAGCTGTTTTTT. Full variable domain (outside the CDR3, taken from reference TRBV2 and TRBJ2-2): EPEVTQTPSHQVTQMGQEVILRCVPISNHLYFYWYRQILGQKVEFLVSFYNNEISEKSEIFDDQFSVERPDGSNFTLKIRSTKLEDSAMYFCASRYLRQGTGELFFGEGSRLTVL.

This clone was found once. The genes are TRBV5-4 and TRBJ2-5; 9 bases match TRBD2. Germline V lookup: CDR1 SGHNT, CDR2 YYREEE (reference sequence). V was clipped by 0 bases and J by 5 bases; unmatched bases: 8. This CDR3 has 16 amino acids. The CDR3 coding sequence is TGTGCCAGCAGCTTGGCTGGCGGGGGGGCCGGTGAGACCCAGTACTTC. Amino acids: CASSLAGGGAGETQYF.

This clone has a handful of counts. The rearrangement uses TRBV19 and TRBJ1-2; TRBD1 is a possible D gene (6 bases). V was trimmed by 3 bases and J by 1 base, leaving 18 bases between them. The CDR3 loop spans 17 amino acids. From germline, CDR1 is LNHDA and CDR2 SQIVND (reference sequence). This CDR3 reads CASSMVRGQRGNYGYTF. CDR3 nucleotides: TGTGCCAGTAGTATGGTGCGGGGGCAAAGGGGTAACTATGGCTACACCTTC.

The V call is TRBV6-5, the J call TRBJ1-1; D might be TRBD1 (6 bases). CDR1 MNHEY and CDR2 SVGAGI come from the germline V gene. The germline V and J ends were trimmed by 1 base and 1 base, with 10 bases remaining between them. CDR3 length equals 15 residues. This CDR3 reads CASSYLGQQNTEAFF. CDR3 sequence (DNA): TGTGCCAGCAGTTACTTGGGACAACAGAACACTGAAGCTTTCTTT.

J is TRBJ2-7 and V is TRBV2, with D uncertain. The germline CDR1 and CDR2 sequences are SNHLY and FYNNEI. The CDR3 has 12 residues. The DNA of the CDR3 is TGTGCCAGCGGTGAGCAAACCTACGAGCAGTACGTC. Its protein product is CASGEQTYEQYV.

The chain combines TRBV5-6 with TRBJ1-1; 7 bases fit TRBD1. Germline V CDR1 and CDR2: SGHDT, YYEEEE. J lost 1 base, V lost 0 bases, and 3 bases had no gene match. The CDR3 loop spans 15 amino acids. CDR3 DNA: TGTGCCAGCAGCTTGGAGACAGGGCCGAACACTGAAGCTTTCTTT. This gives the protein CASSLETGPNTEAFF.

This clone was found a few times. The genes are TRBV7-9 and TRBJ1-1; D is uncertain. V lost 6 bases and J 1 base, leaving 12 bases between the germline ends. Germline assignment: CDR1 SEHNR and CDR2 FQNEAQ (reference sequence). CDR3 size: 14 residues. CDR3 amino acids: CASSQLQANTEAFF. The CDR3 DNA reads as TGTGCCAGCAGTCAATTACAAGCGAACACTGAAGCTTTCTTT.

This clone occurred once. This chain joins TRBV6-2 or TRBV6-3 and TRBJ2-1; TRBD2 aligns across 10 bases. V shed 0 bases, J shed 7 bases, and the junction held 15 bases outside the gene matches. The CDR3 is made up of 19 amino acids. Germline CDR1 and CDR2: MNHEY and SVGEGT. The CDR3 region has the DNA TGTGCCAGCAGTTACTCGAATCGACTAGCGGGTGATAAATCTAATGAGCAGTTCTTC. This encodes CASSYSNRLAGDKSNEQFF.

As DNA, the CDR3 is TGTGCCAGCAGTGAACTCTGGGGACGGAATGAAGCTTTCTTT. It yields the protein CASSELWGRNEAFF. The chain has TRBV2 and TRBJ1-1; tentatively, D is TRBD1 (5 bases). Trimming stripped 2 bases from V and 7 bases from J, with 14 bases between. Looked up from germline, CDR1 is SNHLY and CDR2 is FYNNEI. CDR3 size: 14 residues.

The chain joins TRBV7-9 to TRBJ1-3; no reliable D call. The V end was cut by 2 bases, the J end by 1 base, with 15 bases between. Germline values: CDR1 SEHNR, CDR2 FQNEAQ (reference sequence). There are 17 residues in the CDR3. The DNA for the CDR3 is TGTGCCAGCAGCTTATCGGCAGTCCTAAGATCTGGAAACACCATATATTTT. Translated, it gives CASSLSAVLRSGNTIYF.

CDR3 sequence reads: CASSYSNRDYEQYF. As DNA, the CDR3 is TGTGCCAGCAGTTACTCGAACCGGGACTACGAGCAGTACTTC. The J gene is TRBJ2-7, the V gene TRBV6-5; D perhaps matches TRBD2 (5 bases). Trimming removed 0 bases at V and 3 bases at J, with 9 bases between. The CDR3 is made up of 14 amino acids. Germline V lookup: CDR1 MNHEY, CDR2 SVGAGI.

This clone has a handful of counts. The J gene is TRBJ2-5, the V gene TRBV7-2, with D perhaps matching TRBD2 (5 bases). CDR3 length: 15 residues. CDR1 is SGHTA, CDR2 FQGNSA, per germline. V lost 0 bases and J 7 bases, leaving 15 bases between the germline ends. Here the CDR3 DNA reads TGTGCCAGCAGCTTAGCGCGTCTAGCCGTGGGGACCCAGTACTTC. This codes for CASSLARLAVGTQYF.

V gene TRBV29-1 combines with J gene TRBJ2-3, with 8 bases identical to TRBD1. V was clipped by 6 bases and J by 4 bases; unmatched bases: 6. Looked up from germline, CDR1 is SQVTM and CDR2 is ANQGSEA. CDR3 length: 13 amino acids. The CDR3: CSVTDRDPDTQYF. In DNA, the CDR3 is TGCAGCGTGACGGACAGGGACCCAGATACGCAGTATTTT.

The gene calls are TRBV5-1 and TRBJ1-6; 7 bases align to TRBD1. The CDR3 runs 14 residues. The J segment lost 9 bases and the V segment lost 7 bases, leaving 10 bases of the junction unmatched. Germline CDR1 reads SGHRS; CDR2 reads YFSETQ. The CDR3 spells CASGKGGGLSPLHF. For the CDR3, the DNA is TGCGCCAGCGGGAAGGGAGGGGGCCTTTCACCCCTCCACTTT.

V and J are TRBV5-1 and TRBJ2-2; no clear D gene. Per the germline V gene, CDR1 is SGHRS and CDR2 is YFSETQ. Trimming removed 5 bases at V and 5 bases at J, with 7 bases between. This CDR3 region has 12 residues. The CDR3 reads CASSEVTGELFF. For the CDR3, the DNA is TGCGCCAGCAGTGAGGTTACCGGGGAGCTGTTTTTT.

The rearrangement uses TRBV6-5 and TRBJ1-1; 8 bases match TRBD1. From germline, CDR1 is MNHEY and CDR2 SVGAGI. With 6 bases clipped from V and 11 bases from J, the junction kept 5 bases outside the gene matches. CDR3 length: 11 amino acids. The CDR3 here is CASRYRGRAFF. The CDR3, as DNA: TGTGCCAGCAGATACAGGGGGAGGGCTTTCTTT.

This chain uses TRBV18 with TRBJ1-5, with 7 nucleotides matching TRBD1. The CDR3 is made up of 16 amino acids. Looked up from germline, CDR1 is KGHSH and CDR2 is LQKENI. The trim removed 5 bases at V and 5 bases at J, leaving 12 bases unmatched. CDR3 amino acids: CASSSMIDRDHQPQHF. In DNA, the CDR3 is TGTGCCAGCTCATCCATGATAGACAGGGACCATCAGCCCCAGCATTTT.

The chain uses TRBV7-2 and TRBJ1-1, with a tentative D call TRBD1 (5 bases). Germline lookup yields CDR1 SGHTA and CDR2 FQGNSA. This CDR3 has 15 amino acids. V was pared by 2 bases and J by 10 bases, with 20 bases between. In DNA, the CDR3 is TGTGCCAGCAGCTTAATATGGCGGGGCGGAACGGGAGCTTTCTTT. This sequence encodes CASSLIWRGGTGAFF.

V gene TRBV7-8 combines with J gene TRBJ1-5; no clear D gene. CDR3 length equals 14 residues. Germline CDR1 SGHVS, CDR2 FQNEAQ. The V and J ends lost 6 bases and 4 bases respectively, with 13 bases between them. CDR3 sequence (DNA): TGTGCCAGCAGTCTTTTCGGAAGAAATCAGCCCCAGCATTTT. Protein: CASSLFGRNQPQHF.

This chain joins TRBV6-5 and TRBJ2-1; no definite D call. This CDR3 is 13 amino acids long. V was clipped by 4 bases and J by 5 bases, with 9 bases between them. Germline lookup yields CDR1 MNHEY and CDR2 SVGAGI. The CDR3 DNA is TGTGCCAGCAGTTCCTTGGCGGACAATGAGCAGTTCTTC. Translation: CASSSLADNEQFF.